This TCR beta chain is drawn from a study of blood T cell repertoires in COVID-19. Study summary: Spain, Italy and the United States supplied samples that represented acute and convalescent COVID-19. T cells, B-cell-depleted T cells, or PBMCs supplied cDNA or gDNA.

The CDR3 has 13 residues. The germline gives CDR1 MDHEN, CDR2 SYDVKM. V was pared by 5 bases and J by 2 bases, with 9 bases between. Details on this clone: Other DNA variants within this sample encode the same CDR3.

In the original analysis: Researchers report that nucleated cell counts were estimated from reference gene primer amplification. The method was immunoSEQ multiplex PCR; TCRdb's version includes in-frame clones alone and lacks a portion of them. The V and J calls and clone size come from that table; D and trimming were worked out from the DNA. The sample gives about 190,000 clones, roughly 78% of which show up once; 2.5% to 3.5% is in the top ten. This clonotype was obtained from a woman aged 80 or older with active or convalescent COVID-19. The V call is TRBV28, the J call TRBJ1-2; D perhaps matches TRBD1 (6 bases). The sequenced material came from peripheral blood. In nucleotides, the CDR3 is TGTGCCAGCAGTCCAACAGGGAACTATGGCTACACCTTC. Translation: CASSPTGNYGYTF.